The rows below give T cell receptor beta chains drawn from one sample of a study of blood T cell repertoires in COVID-19. Libraries were prepared by immunoSEQ multiplex PCR; TCRdb keeps only in-frame clonotypes and omits some of them. The repertoire consists of roughly 86,000 clones, with 91% occurring once and the leading ten covering 1.9%. Material: peripheral blood. These receptors came from a woman aged 45-60 years in a cohort sampled during active COVID-19. The CDR3 runs from the conserved cysteine through the conserved F or W. A D gene is named only where the DNA matches it firmly. Clone size appears in some rows only: once, few, many, or a class for an expanded clone.

clone size	J gene	V gene	D gene	CDR3 DNA	CDR3 protein
-	TRBJ1-2	TRBV12-5	-	TGTGCTAGTGGTTCACCAGACAGGACTAACTATGGCTACACCTTC	CASGSPDRTNYGYTF
-	TRBJ2-7	TRBV10-3	-	TGTGCCATCAGTGAGATAGACAGGTTGCGCTACGAGCAGTACTTC	CAISEIDRLRYEQYF
-	TRBJ2-3	TRBV7-9	-	TGTGCCAGCAGCTCCCCCGGTTTTCTAGGTACGCAGTATTTT	CASSSPGFLGTQYF
-	TRBJ2-2	TRBV7-9	TRBD1	TGTGCCAGCAGCCCCCTGGGCGGGACAGGTATTCGCGGGGAGCTGTTTTTT	CASSPLGGTGIRGELFF
-	TRBJ1-1	TRBV10-3	TRBD1	TGTGCCATCGGAAGGGACAGTCTAACTGAAGCTTTCTTT	CAIGRDSLTEAFF
-	TRBJ2-2	TRBV27	-	TGTGCCAGCAGTCCCCGGACGGGGGAGGCGGGGTGGACCGGGGAGCTGTTTTTT	CASSPRTGEAGWTGELFF
-	TRBJ2-7	TRBV11-3	TRBD1	TGTGCCAGCAGCTCCCAACAGGGGGCTCTGGGCGGGGAGCAGTACTTC	CASSSQQGALGGEQYF
-	TRBJ2-1	TRBV7-3	-	TGTGCCAGCAGCTTAAACAGGGACAATGAGCAGTTCTTC	CASSLNRDNEQFF
-	TRBJ1-4	TRBV5-1	-	TGCGCCAGCAGCCCCGGGAGTCTTTCAACTAATGAAAAACTGTTTTTT	CASSPGSLSTNEKLFF
-	TRBJ1-1	TRBV9	-	TGTGCCAGCAGCGGAGGGGGTGGGGGACACACTGAAGCTTTCTTT	CASSGGGGGHTEAFF
-	TRBJ2-3	TRBV5-1	-	TGCGCCAGCAACCCCTTTGGGGGCGGAACTAGCACAGATACGCAGTATTTT	CASNPFGGGTSTDTQYF
-	TRBJ2-2	TRBV9	-	TGTGCCAGCAGCGTAGGCGGGGACGCCGGGGAGCTGTTTTTT	CASSVGGDAGELFF
few	TRBJ1-2	TRBV14	-	TGTGCCAGCAGCCAAGAGAACAGGGCAGTTCCCTTCTATGGCTACACCTTC	CASSQENRAVPFYGYTF
-	TRBJ1-2	TRBV7-2	-	TGTGCCAGCAGCCTACAACCTGGACAAAGTTATGGCTACACCTTC	CASSLQPGQSYGYTF
-	TRBJ2-7	TRBV7-8	-	TGTGCCAGCAGCTCGGGGGAAAAGGGAGTCTCCTACGAGCAGTACTTC	CASSSGEKGVSYEQYF